One T cell receptor beta chain is described in this entry. This clonotype was counted ten times or more. Its antigen remains undetermined. No quality values exist for individual bases; no much larger clone is one base distant. The sample originates from a study of T cells in Graves' hyperthyroidism and ophthalmopathy (dated by TCRdb to about 2019). A note on the overall study: Peripheral blood was collected at initial diagnosis, before any treatment. To identify TCR V-J signatures that set the groups apart, the researchers used a discovery cohort of approximately 98 patients, made up of roughly 45 with Graves' ophthalmopathy and about 55 with stable Graves' hyperthyroidism. Prospective prediction of ophthalmopathy was tested in an independent validation cohort of fewer than 20 hyperthyroidism patients and 17 patients who later progressed to ophthalmopathy. The roughly 100 discovery patients were divided at random into training and test sets in a 7:3 ratio. In addition, the study compared T-cell repertoires in thyroid tissue and in blood from roughly 6 Graves' hyperthyroidism patients. Following sampling, methimazole starting at 30 mg daily was given to hyperthyroidism patients, and high-dose intravenous methylprednisolone was given to ophthalmopathy patients. According to the paper, TCR Vbeta CDR3 sequencing was carried out on over 130 peripheral blood samples, which came from fewer than 50 ophthalmopathy, around 75 hyperthyroidism and roughly 17 progressor patients. The paper as a whole reports these results and caveats: Ophthalmopathy was separated from stable hyperthyroidism by a 13 V-J signature model, with around 90% sensitivity and about 81% specificity obtained in cross-validation and 80%/75% obtained in testing. No statistical method was used to set the sample size in advance, and investigators knew the group allocation. In validation, the model predicted progression to ophthalmopathy a median of roughly 6.5 months before onset, with over 60% sensitivity and roughly 73% specificity. Most expanded thyroid clonotypes (frequency above 0.001) were also detected in blood, suggesting blood repertoires may reflect thyroid immune responses.

Amplification of TCR beta CDR3 regions was carried out from RNA transcripts. The TCR CDR3 was subjected to a first round of RT-PCR using the HTBI primer set and the Qiagen OneStep RT-PCR kit. The libraries were constructed in a second round of multiplex PCR and then size-selected and purified. Libraries were sequenced paired-end with 100 bp reads on an Illumina HiSeq2000. Turning to the authors' computational methods: SOAPnuke was used to process the raw data, with reads discarded if the reads contained adapters or uncalled bases, had a mean Phred below 15, or lacked an exact constant-primer or identifier match. COPE v1.2.5 was used to merge high-quality paired reads, and clonotypes were defined as unique nucleotide sequences. Clonotypes were aligned to IMGT TRBV, TRBD and TRBJ reference segments using MiTCR v1.1. Analysis was restricted to V-J combinations with a frequency above 0.0001, which covered roughly 99% of repertoires. A TCS score was defined as the ratio of F50 (clonal expansion) to E x V (chaos), with BLOSUM62-based TCRdist applied between CDR3 peptides within each V-J. Welch's t-statistics and random forest reduced roughly 500 V-J features to 13, which were used in a naive Bayes classifier (R e1071). TCRdb handled the public reads itself, with Q25 trimming in fastp and clone calling in MiXCR, and kept productive beta chains. CDR3 protein duplicates are merged, each entry listing the most common genes and DNA. TCRdb's processing, not the authors', yielded these V and J calls. The sample table holds about 350,000 distinct CDR3 sequences, of which around 15% were seen once. Together, the top ten hold 34% of the sample.

The CDR3, from cysteine to phenylalanine, totals 17 residues. The read is trimmed to its CDR3 DNA, 51 bases read in frame from base 1. The V end gives up 5 bases and the J end 3 bases, leaving 15 bases in the junction not matched to a gene. Sequences MDHEN (CDR1) and SYDVKM (CDR2) are obtained from the germline V gene. Ophthalmopathy patients had moderately to severely active disease, Clinical Activity Score of at least 3, NOSPECS grade of at least 4, and duration under 3 months. Patients with uncontrolled infections, other autoimmune diseases, pregnancy or lactation were excluded. Diagnoses were established on the basis of clinical symptoms, serum thyroxine and TRAb, thyroid ultrasound, and orbital computed tomography. PBMCs were separated from 8 to 10 ml of fresh peripheral blood using Ficoll-Paque density gradient centrifugation. Total RNA was extracted with Trizol reagent, and quality was checked on an Agilent 2100 Bioanalyzer.

Material: blood. This TCR was sampled from a woman between 40 and 50 years old with Graves' ophthalmopathy. Here the chain combines TRBV28 and TRBJ1-2, with 7 central nucleotides matching TRBD1. The DNA reads TGTGCCAGCAGTCCCTTTCCAGGAGGGGGCGGGTACTATGGCTACACCTTC. Protein translation: CASSPFPGGGGYYGYTF.